A single sample is the source of the 16 T cell receptor beta chains below, sequenced in a study of blood T cell repertoires in COVID-19. Method: immunoSEQ multiplex PCR; TCRdb's copy keeps in-frame clones and lacks some. The profile covers fewer than 250,000 clones, with about 86% appearing a single time and 3.8% taken by the ten largest. What was sequenced was PBMCs or T cells enriched from blood (not recorded which). These TCRs come from a woman in her 40s with acute COVID-19.

About this clone itself: One junction end disagrees with the germline gene, perhaps due to a read error. The gene calls are TRBV6-2 or TRBV6-3 and TRBJ2-4, with TRBD2 matching 7 bases. This CDR3 is built from 16 residues. Germline loops: CDR1 MNHEY, CDR2 SVGEGT. This CDR3 reads CASSLTQAGAQNIQYF. CDR3 nucleotide sequence: TGTGCCAGCAGTCTCACTCAGGCGGGAGCCCAAAACATTCAGTACTTC.

The chain uses TRBV15 and TRBJ2-1; D is uncertain. The CDR3 contains 12 residues. V dropped 3 bases and J dropped 8 bases, with 8 bases sitting between them. Germline V gene data show CDR1 as LNHNV and CDR2 as YYDKDF (reference sequence). CDR3: CATSRGLYEQFF. In DNA, the CDR3 is TGTGCCACCAGCAGGGGCTTATATGAGCAGTTCTTC.

The chain carries TRBV28 and TRBJ1-1; D possibly corresponds to TRBD1 (6 bases). V was shortened by 10 bases and J by 0 bases, with 12 bases between the two germline ends. CDR3 length: 13 residues. CDR1 is MDHEN, CDR2 SYDVKM, per germline. This CDR3 reads CATYRDMNTEAFF. The CDR3 nucleotides are TGTGCCACCTACAGGGACATGAACACTGAAGCTTTCTTT.

The CDR3 is CASSVQGIESPLHF. The CDR3 nucleotides read TGTGCCAGCAGTGTACAGGGGATTGAGTCACCCCTCCACTTT. This chain joins TRBV25-1 and TRBJ1-6; 7 bases fit TRBD1. With 4 bases clipped from V and 10 bases from J, the junction kept 7 bases outside the gene matches. Germline-derived CDR1 and CDR2 are MGHDK and SYGVNS. The CDR3 extends over 14 amino acids. Full variable domain (outside the CDR3, taken from reference TRBV25-1 and TRBJ1-6): EADIYQTPRYLVIGTGKKITLECSQTMGHDKMYWYQQDPGMELHLIHYSYGVNSTEKGDLSSESTVSRIRTEHFPLTLESARPSHTSQYLCASSVQGIESPLHFGNGTRLTVT.

DNA of the CDR3: TGTGCCAGCAGCCCCGGTAGCGGGAGGTCCCGGGAGACCCAGTACTTC. Residues: CASSPGSGRSRETQYF. This rearrangement joins TRBV27 to TRBJ2-5; TRBD2 matches at 10 bases. This CDR3 is built from 16 residues. Trimming cost V 6 bases and J 5 bases; bases outside gene matches: 12. Germline lookup yields CDR1 MNHEY and CDR2 SMNVEV (reference sequence).

The genes are TRBV3-1 (or the pseudogene TRBV3-2) and TRBJ1-6; D is perhaps TRBD1 (5 bases). There are 15 residues in the CDR3. Germline values: CDR1 LGHDT, CDR2 YNNKEL (reference sequence). V lost 0 bases and J lost 9, with 12 bases in between. CDR3 residues: CASSQEGARSSPLHF. CDR3 sequence (DNA): TGTGCCAGCAGCCAAGAAGGGGCGCGGAGTTCACCCCTCCACTTT.

This clone appeared once. The chain uses TRBV7-2 and TRBJ2-4, with 7 bases that match TRBD1. This CDR3 comprises 19 residues. Per the germline V gene, CDR1 is SGHTA and CDR2 is FQGNSA. Trimming took 1 base from V and 0 from J; bases not matched to a gene: 12. The CDR3 sequence: CASSLVGTAFPLAKNIQYF. DNA of the CDR3: TGTGCCAGCAGCTTAGTGGGGACAGCCTTTCCACTAGCCAAAAACATTCAGTACTTC. The whole variable domain, filled in from reference TRBV7-2 and TRBJ2-4, reads GAGVSQSPSNKVTEKGKDVELRCDPISGHTALYWYRQSLGQGLEFLIYFQGNSAPDKSGLPSDRFSAERTGGSVSTLTIQRTQQEDSAVYLCASSLVGTAFPLAKNIQYFGAGTRLSVL.

The rearrangement uses TRBV7-9 and TRBJ2-7, with 7 positions matching TRBD1. V dropped 5 bases and J dropped 4; count of bases not matched to a gene: 2. The length of the CDR3 is 12 residues. The germline CDR1 and CDR2 sequences are SEHNR and FQNEAQ (reference sequence). The CDR3, as DNA: TGTGCCAGCAGCCTGGGACAGTACGAGCAGTACTTC. Its translation: CASSLGQYEQYF.

The genes are TRBV12-5 and TRBJ2-2; 11 nucleotides match TRBD2. Losses at the gene ends were 0 bases for V and 7 bases for J; bases not matched to a gene: 1. CDR3 length: 15 amino acids. Germline lookup yields CDR1 LGHNT and CDR2 FRNRAP. The CDR3 DNA is TGTGCTAGTGGTTTGGTACTAGCGGGAGTCGGGGAGCTGTTTTTT. It specifies CASGLVLAGVGELFF.

The rearrangement links TRBV7-9 to TRBJ2-3, with 11 bases matching TRBD2. The CDR3 is made up of 18 amino acids. The germline CDR1 and CDR2 sequences are SEHNR and FQNEAQ (reference sequence). The junction had 12 bases not matched to a gene; V was cut back by 5 bases and J by 2 bases. This CDR3 is CASSPPSGTSGFTDTQYF. DNA for the CDR3: TGTGCCAGCAGCCCACCCTCCGGGACTAGCGGTTTCACAGATACGCAGTATTTT. Supplemented by reference TRBV7-9 and TRBJ2-3, the full variable domain reads DTGVSQNPRHKITKRGQNVTFRCDPISEHNRLYWYRQTLGQGPEFLTYFQNEAQLEKSRLLSDRFSAERPKGSFSTLEIQRTEQGDSAMYLCASSPPSGTSGFTDTQYFGPGTRLTVL.

This clone appeared a single time. The rearrangement joins TRBV9 to TRBJ2-1, with 13 bases fitting TRBD2. V dropped 4 bases and J dropped 5; count of bases not matched to a gene: 6. The germline V gene has CDR1 SGDLS and CDR2 YYNGEE. The CDR3 contains 16 residues. The CDR3 coding sequence is TGTGCCAGCAGCATACCACTAGCGGGAGGGAACAATGAGCAGTTCTTC. It codes for CASSIPLAGGNNEQFF.

This clone has more than one count but fewer than ten. The chain employs TRBV19 and TRBJ1-6, with no clear D. The V end lost 4 bases, the J end lost 8 bases, and 9 bases lay between the germline ends. CDR3 length: 13 amino acids. The germline gives CDR1 LNHDA, CDR2 SQIVND (reference sequence). The CDR3 DNA reads as TGTGCCAGTAGTACCACACATGATTCACCCCTCCACTTT. It encodes CASSTTHDSPLHF. Full variable domain (remainder filled in from reference TRBV19 and TRBJ1-6): DGGITQSPKYLFRKEGQNVTLSCEQNLNHDAMYWYRQDPGQGLRLIYYSQIVNDFQKGDIAEGYSVSREKKESFPLTVTSAQKNPTAFYLCASSTTHDSPLHFGNGTRLTVT.

This chain links TRBV19 with TRBJ1-5; TRBD1 is a possible D gene (5 bases). CDR1 and CDR2 (germline): LNHDA, SQIVND (reference sequence). V was trimmed by 7 bases and J by 9 bases, leaving 16 bases between them. The CDR3 length is 13 residues. The CDR3 sequence is CASTRPGGGPQHF. The CDR3 coding sequence is TGTGCCAGTACCAGGCCTGGGGGGGGGCCCCAGCATTTT.

CDR3 bases: TGTGCTACCGGGGAAGGAGCGGTCACAGATACGCAGTATTTT. This translates into CATGEGAVTDTQYF. J is TRBJ2-3 and V is TRBV12-5, with D possibly being TRBD2 (5 bases). The V gene's germline CDR1 is LGHNT and CDR2 FRNRAP. CDR3 length: 14 amino acids. Trimming took 10 bases from V and 2 from J, leaving 16 bases between them. Combining the CDR3 with reference TRBV12-5 and TRBJ2-3 gives the whole variable domain DARVTQTPRHKVTEMGQEVTMRCQPILGHNTVFWYRQTMMQGLELLAYFRNRAPLDDSGMPKDRFSAEMPDATLATLKIQPSEPRDSAVYFCATGEGAVTDTQYFGPGTRLTVL.

The chain combines TRBV5-1 with TRBJ1-4; possible D gene TRBD1, 6 bases. Germline values: CDR1 SGHRS, CDR2 YFSETQ. V gave up 3 bases and J gave up 5 bases, with 11 bases separating them. The CDR3 loop spans 14 amino acids. The CDR3 DNA is TGCGCCAGCAGCTCTGGGGGCAGCAATGAAAAACTGTTTTTT. This gives the protein CASSSGGSNEKLFF.

V is TRBV20-1 and J is TRBJ1-1, with D perhaps TRBD1 (5 bases). The V gene lost 3 bases and the J gene lost 5 bases, with 16 bases spanning the gap. CDR3 size: 14 residues. Germline assignment: CDR1 DFQATT and CDR2 SNEGSKA (reference sequence). The CDR3 DNA reads TGCAGTGCTAGTCATCAGGGCCTCTATACTGAAGCTTTCTTT. Translating it yields CSASHQGLYTEAFF.